The T cell receptor (beta chain) described here comes from a study of memory CD4+ T cells and cytomegalovirus serostatus. In the original workflow: Out-of-frame sequences were removed, leaving 2,204,828 distinct TCRbeta sequences. Assay used: immunoSEQ multiplex PCR; TCRdb lists only in-frame clones, some missing. The V and J calls and clone size are taken from that table; D and trimming were inferred from the DNA. The table includes 56,000 or so clones, around 80% detected once. V was clipped by 4 bases and J by 3 bases; unmatched bases: 2. Germline V lookup: CDR1 SNHLY, CDR2 FYNNEI. The CDR3 loop spans 14 amino acids. The sort gate was single viable CD3+CD4+CD8-CD45RO+ cells for memory CD4+ T cells.

This clonotype was obtained from an adult in good health and CMV-seronegative. Some clones in this sample may be carry-over from other donors' samples. The rearrangement joins TRBV2 to TRBJ1-2; 10 nucleotides align to TRBD1. Sequenced material: memory CD4+ T cells from blood. For the CDR3, the DNA is TGTGCCAGCAGTGTTGGACAGGGGGACTATGGCTACACCTTC. Translating gives CASSVGQGDYGYTF. Combining the CDR3 with reference TRBV2 and TRBJ1-2 gives the whole variable domain EPEVTQTPSHQVTQMGQEVILRCVPISNHLYFYWYRQILGQKVEFLVSFYNNEISEKSEIFDDQFSVERPDGSNFTLKIRSTKLEDSAMYFCASSVGQGDYGYTFGSGTRLTVV.